This entry concerns a single T cell receptor beta chain. It lacks a known antigen. Per-base qualities were not stored, and no clone one base away is much larger. The time point tag for this specimen amounts to: cycle 4 day 1 (C4D1), after less than 7 weeks of nivolumab. Relapse after autologous stem cell transplantation had occurred in all trial patients, and cohorts A, B and C were distinguished by prior brentuximab vedotin exposure. A total of around 59 patients with relapsed/refractory classical Hodgkin lymphoma made up the trial cohort, and each patient's best overall response was complete response, partial response or progressive disease. In the multi-cohort phase II CheckMate 205 trial, trial patients received single-agent nivolumab. An independent review committee assessed best overall response by applying the 2007 International Working Group response criteria. Trial PBMCs were obtained immediately prior to nivolumab initiation (C1D1) and on therapy at cycle 2 day 1 and cycle 4 day 1. After peripheral blood was drawn into 8 mL Vacutainer Cell Preparation Tubes, PBMCs were isolated by centrifugation and then cryopreserved.

From the germline V gene, CDR1 is SGHTA and CDR2 is FQGNSA. The cysteine opens and the phenylalanine closes a CDR3 of 15 amino acids. Only the CDR3 part of the read is kept: 45 bases, read in frame from the first base. Trimming accounts for 5 bases at V and 4 bases at J, while the number of junction bases matched to no gene is 7. These data come from a study of PD-1 blockade in classical Hodgkin lymphoma (dated by TCRdb to 2020 to 2021). Context from the whole study: Nivolumab dosing was 3 mg/kg intravenously every 2 weeks, continuing until either disease progression or unacceptable toxicity. To define a peripheral blood immune signature of response to PD-1 blockade in classical Hodgkin lymphoma, the study combined TCR beta sequencing with CyTOF.

Genomic DNA was isolated using the Qiagen DNeasy kit from unsorted PBMCs as well as from negatively selected CD4+ and CD8+ fractions. Amplification of TCR beta CDR3 regions was done by immunoSEQ multiplex PCR with primers that anneal to V and J segments. Amplification bias was minimized using a synthetic immune receptor repertoire, and residual bias was removed computationally after sequencing. Turning to the authors' computational methods: Repertoire diversity was quantified as the Shannon entropy index using custom Python scripts. Unsorted, CD4+ and CD8+ repertoires were analyzed separately, except in combined analyses where CD4+ and CD8+ sequences were merged in silico. Clonal expansion was defined as a frequency increase of at least 2-fold after treatment compared with C1D1, and clones undetected at baseline were assigned a pseudocount of 0.5. Clones with 0 or 1 copy at C1D1 were defined as singleton clones, while clones with 2 or more copies were defined as non-singleton clones. Clones expanded in unsorted samples were labelled as CD4+, CD8+ or unknown by matching protein sequences in sorted samples from the same patient. Wilcoxon tests were applied to paired samples to test diversity changes from C1D1 to C4D1. TCRdb re-hosts the immuneACCESS table, in-frame sequences only. Its copies lack some clones; in the studies checked, an unresolved V gene accounts for under half of them, and the cause for the rest is not known. Clonal size and the V and J genes are those of that table, whereas D and trimming came from the DNA. This sample has over 6,500 clones in its table, and around three quarters of those were observed once. The ten biggest clones cover over 40% of the sample.

The paper as a whole reports these results and caveats: Diversity was lower in patients who began nivolumab less than 1 year after ASCT, so these patients were left out of later analyses to avoid confounding by immune reconstitution. Trial patients achieving complete response had baseline diversity similar to newly diagnosed patients, whereas partial responders and progressors had significantly lower diversity. Baseline TCR diversity was reported to be lower in newly diagnosed patients than in healthy donors and to be lower still in relapsed/refractory patients. Only a single clinical trial cohort was studied, and what caused the repertoire differences, possibly disease activity or prior therapy, remained undefined. CD4+ but not CD8+ TCR diversity rose significantly by C4D1 (p=0.0027 vs p=0.16), most apparent in complete responders (p=0.02).

This chain joins TRBV7-2 to TRBJ1-3, with 8 bases aligning to TRBD1. The TCR originated in a human donor with classical Hodgkin lymphoma. This specimen was peripheral blood mononuclear cells (PBMCs), taken before the fourth cycle of nivolumab. The DNA sequence follows: TGTGCCAGCAGCCCAGGAGGGACAGGAGGAAACACCATATATTTT. Its coded protein is CASSPGGTGGNTIYF.